This TCR beta chain is from a study of blood T cell repertoires in COVID-19. This CDR3 has 13 residues. The germline CDR1 and CDR2 sequences are PRHDT and FYEKMQ (reference sequence). V lost 1 base to trimming and J lost 8 bases, with 9 bases between them. Authors' data handling: The assay estimated nucleated cells by amplifying reference gene primers. The repertoire was sequenced with immunoSEQ multiplex PCR; TCRdb's copy has only in-frame clones and lacks some. V and J calls plus clone size are reproduced from that table; the DNA served to infer D and trimming. The table shows about 140,000 clones, with almost 90% occurring only once.

The chain recombines TRBV13 with TRBJ2-1, with D possibly matching TRBD1 (5 bases). This receptor was identified in an older woman with acute or convalescent COVID-19. Specimen: peripheral blood. The CDR3 bases are TGTGCCAGCAGCTTAGTAGGGGCGGATGAGCAGTTCTTC. Translation: CASSLVGADEQFF.